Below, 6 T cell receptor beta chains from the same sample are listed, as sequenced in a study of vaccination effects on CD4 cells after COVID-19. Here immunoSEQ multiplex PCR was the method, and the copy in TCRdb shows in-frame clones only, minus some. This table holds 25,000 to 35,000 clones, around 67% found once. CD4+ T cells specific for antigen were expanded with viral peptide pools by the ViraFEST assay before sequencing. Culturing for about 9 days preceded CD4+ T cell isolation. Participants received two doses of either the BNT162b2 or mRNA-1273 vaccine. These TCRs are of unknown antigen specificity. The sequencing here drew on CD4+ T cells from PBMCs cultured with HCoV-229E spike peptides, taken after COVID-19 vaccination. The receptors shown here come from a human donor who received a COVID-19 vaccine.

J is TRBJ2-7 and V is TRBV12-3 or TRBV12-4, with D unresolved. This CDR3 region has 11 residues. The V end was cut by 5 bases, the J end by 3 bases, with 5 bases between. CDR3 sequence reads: CASSQNYEQYF. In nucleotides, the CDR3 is TGTGCCAGCAGTCAGAACTACGAGCAGTACTTC.

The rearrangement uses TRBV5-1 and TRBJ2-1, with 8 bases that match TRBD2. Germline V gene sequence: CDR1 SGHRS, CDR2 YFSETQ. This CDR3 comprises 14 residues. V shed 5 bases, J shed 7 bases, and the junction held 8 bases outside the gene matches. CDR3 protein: CASSISGTANEQFF. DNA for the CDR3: TGCGCCAGCAGTATTAGCGGGACGGCTAATGAGCAGTTCTTC.

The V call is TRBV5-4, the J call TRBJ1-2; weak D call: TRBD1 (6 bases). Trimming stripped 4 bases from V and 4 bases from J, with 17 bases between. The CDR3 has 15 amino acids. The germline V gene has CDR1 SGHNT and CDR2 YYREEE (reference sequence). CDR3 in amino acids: CASSPGQSSLYGYTF. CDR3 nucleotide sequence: TGTGCCAGCAGCCCCGGACAGAGCTCCCTCTATGGCTACACCTTC.

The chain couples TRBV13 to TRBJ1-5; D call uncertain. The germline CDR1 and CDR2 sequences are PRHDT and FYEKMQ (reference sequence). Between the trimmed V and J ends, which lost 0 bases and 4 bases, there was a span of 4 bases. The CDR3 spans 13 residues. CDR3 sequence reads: CASSLGVNQPQHF. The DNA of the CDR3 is TGTGCCAGCAGCTTAGGAGTGAATCAGCCCCAGCATTTT.

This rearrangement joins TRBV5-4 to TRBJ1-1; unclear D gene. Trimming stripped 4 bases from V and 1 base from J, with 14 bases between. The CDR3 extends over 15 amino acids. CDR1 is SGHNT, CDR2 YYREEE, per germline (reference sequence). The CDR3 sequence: CASSAPGAPNTEAFF. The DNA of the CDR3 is TGTGCCAGCAGCGCCCCAGGAGCCCCGAACACTGAAGCTTTCTTT.

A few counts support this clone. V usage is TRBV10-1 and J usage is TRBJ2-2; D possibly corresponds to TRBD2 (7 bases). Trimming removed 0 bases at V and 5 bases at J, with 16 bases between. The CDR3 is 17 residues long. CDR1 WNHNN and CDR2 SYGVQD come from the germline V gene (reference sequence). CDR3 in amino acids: CASSESTGGGRTGELFF. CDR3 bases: TGCGCCAGCAGTGAGTCGACTGGCGGGGGCCGTACCGGGGAGCTGTTTTTT.